Reported below is one T cell receptor beta chain. Its antigen is as yet unknown. This specimen belongs to a study of regulatory T cells in long-lasting Graves disease. The V and J ends lost 4 bases and 0 bases respectively, with 12 bases between them. The CDR3 has 15 residues. CDR1 and CDR2 from the germline V gene are MNHNS and SASEGT. As for time point: newly diagnosed GD, antithyroid drugs for less than 3 months. Generation of the TCR library employed RNA extracted from PBMCs. The authors built TCR beta libraries using iRepertoire HTBI primers and Arm-PCR of CDR3 regions. TCRdb fed the multiplex PCR reads into MiXCR, producing one record per CDR3 protein. The data hold about 460,000 distinct CDR3 sequences, with around 13% observed a single time. Overall study results and limits: The small sample size may have reduced accuracy.

The sample also formed part of further work on T cells in Graves' hyperthyroidism and ophthalmopathy.

This TCR came from a woman aged 45-65 years with Graves disease. The genes are TRBV6-1 and TRBJ1-1, with D hard to call. The material was peripheral blood mononuclear cells (PBMCs), obtained at new diagnosis, from a patient treated with antithyroid drugs. In DNA form, the CDR3 reads TGTGCCAGCAGTGGCCAATGGGCCCTGAACACTGAAGCTTTCTTT. Amino acids: CASSGQWALNTEAFF.